The rows below give T cell receptor beta chains drawn from one sample of a study of blood T cell repertoires in COVID-19. Sequencing used immunoSEQ multiplex PCR; TCRdb keeps in-frame clones, though not all of them. The sample lists about 120,000 clones; approximately 87% were seen once. The sample taken for sequencing was peripheral blood. These receptors were collected from a man in his 60s with acute or convalescent COVID-19. Each CDR3 is given with its conserved first and last residue. A D gene is named only where the DNA matches it firmly. Clone size, where shown, is once, few, many, or a class for clones that have expanded.

>TRBJ1-5|TRBD1|TRBV18|once|20
TGTGCCAACATCACAAGCAGGGGGCGTCAAAAGGGATATAGCAATCAGCCCCAGCATTTT
CANITSRGRQKGYSNQPQHF
>TRBJ2-1|NA|TRBV9|NA|14
TGTGCCAGCAGCGTAGCTGGACTCGGTCATGAGCAGTTCTTC
CASSVAGLGHEQFF
>TRBJ2-2|NA|TRBV5-4|NA|15
TGTGCCAGCAGCCCACAGGGTACGATGGCCGGGGAGCTGTTTTTT
CASSPQGTMAGELFF
>TRBJ1-1|TRBD1|TRBV19|NA|13
TGTGCCAGTAGTATAGGCGGGACAGATGAAGCTTTCTTT
CASSIGGTDEAFF
>TRBJ1-1|NA|TRBV3-1/TRBV3-2|NA|14
TGTGCCAGCACCCGAAATAGGGGTAACACTGAAGCTTTCTTT
CASTRNRGNTEAFF
>TRBJ1-3|NA|TRBV3-1/TRBV3-2|NA|16
TGTGCCAGCAGCCCACGGGACACGCGCTCTGGAAACACCATATATTTT
CASSPRDTRSGNTIYF
>TRBJ2-2|NA|TRBV5-1|NA|16
TGCGCCAGCAGCTTGGATGGAGGGATTAACACCGGGGAGCTGTTTTTT
CASSLDGGINTGELFF
>TRBJ2-3|TRBD2|TRBV7-8|NA|16
TGTGCCAGCAGCTTAACCGGGACTAGCGGGAGGGATACGCAGTATTTT
CASSLTGTSGRDTQYF
>TRBJ2-2|NA|TRBV5-1|NA|15
TGCGCCAGCAGCTTGTCACTAGACCCCACCGGGGAGCTGTTTTTT
CASSLSLDPTGELFF
>TRBJ2-5|TRBD1|TRBV7-2|NA|14
TGTGCCAGCAGCCCCGGACAGGGGCAAGAGACCCAGTACTTC
CASSPGQGQETQYF
>TRBJ2-7|TRBD1|TRBV5-4|NA|13
TGTGCCAGCAGCCCGCCGGACAGGCCTCAGAAGGACTTC
CASSPPDRPQKDF
>TRBJ2-3|TRBD2|TRBV9|NA|15
TGTGCCAGCAGCGTGGGGGGGTTCGGCACAGATACGCAGTATTTT
CASSVGGFGTDTQYF
>TRBJ1-4|TRBD1|TRBV3-1/TRBV3-2|NA|16
TGTGCCAGCAGCCACTCGGACAGGGGGGATAGTGAAAAACTGTTTTTT
CASSHSDRGDSEKLFF
>TRBJ2-3|TRBD1|TRBV7-9|NA|14
TGTGCCAGCAGCGGGGGACAGGGGGCAGATACGCAGTATTTT
CASSGGQGADTQYF
>TRBJ2-1|TRBD2|TRBV4-3|NA|17
TGCGCCAGCAGCCACGAAAGACTAGCGGAGATCTACAATGAGCAGTTCTTC
CASSHERLAEIYNEQFF
>TRBJ2-7|NA|TRBV27|NA|14
TGTGCCAGCAGTTTCCGCACTGACTCCTACGAGCAGTACTTC
CASSFRTDSYEQYF
>TRBJ2-7|NA|TRBV28|NA|13
TGTGCCAGCAGTACCACAGGGCGGGACGAGCAGTACTTC
CASSTTGRDEQYF
>TRBJ1-5|NA|TRBV2|NA|14
TGTGCCAGCAGTGGACCCTCAGGGGATCAGCCCCAGCATTTT
CASSGPSGDQPQHF
>TRBJ2-1|TRBD2|TRBV5-1|NA|17
TGCGCCAGCAGCCCCCGGACTAGCGGAGGGGGTTTTGGGGAGCAGTTCTTC
CASSPRTSGGGFGEQFF
>TRBJ2-7|NA|TRBV11-3|once|16
TGTGCCAGCAGCTTAGATTGGACCACTAGCTCCTACGAGCAGTACTTC
CASSLDWTTSSYEQYF
>TRBJ2-1|TRBD1|TRBV29-1|NA|10
TGCAGCGTTGAGGGACAGGAGCAGTTCTTC
CSVEGQEQFF
>TRBJ2-7|TRBD1|TRBV6-5|NA|13
TGTGCCAGCACCAGTACAGGGGCCCACGAGCAGTACTTC
CASTSTGAHEQYF
>TRBJ2-3|TRBD1|TRBV25-1|NA|16
TGTGCCAGCAGTGAATACAGGGGGCCCAGCACAGATACGCAGTATTTT
CASSEYRGPSTDTQYF
>TRBJ1-4|TRBD1|TRBV28|NA|15
TGTGCCAGCAGATGGGGACAGGGTTTTAATGAAAAACTGTTTTTT
CASRWGQGFNEKLFF
>TRBJ2-3|TRBD2|TRBV7-9|NA|16
TGTGCCAGCAGCTCGATAGCGGGAGAAGAGGCAGATACGCAGTATTTT
CASSSIAGEEADTQYF
>TRBJ1-1|NA|TRBV2|NA|15
TGTGCCAGCAGGGACTGGGGTCTCAAGGACACTGAAGCTTTCTTT
CASRDWGLKDTEAFF
>TRBJ2-1|TRBD2|TRBV2|NA|14
TGTGCCAGCAGTGAGCCCAGCGGGGTAGATGAGCAGTTCTTC
CASSEPSGVDEQFF
>TRBJ1-6|TRBD1|TRBV9|NA|16
TGTGCCAGCAGCCCCCGACAGGGTCTCAATAATTCACCCCTCCACTTT
CASSPRQGLNNSPLHF
>TRBJ1-6|TRBD1|TRBV6-6|NA|15
TGTGCCAGCAGTTACCTGGACAGGGGGGGTTCACCCCTCCACTTT
CASSYLDRGGSPLHF
>TRBJ2-3|NA|TRBV27|NA|14
TGTGCCAGCAGTTTCAACAGGGTGACAGATACGCAGTATTTT
CASSFNRVTDTQYF
>TRBJ1-2|TRBD1|TRBV15|NA|17
TGTGCCACCAGCCGTCTTTTGGACAGGGGCTCCAACTATGGCTACACCTTC
CATSRLLDRGSNYGYTF
>TRBJ2-1|NA|TRBV28|NA|16
TGTGCCAGCAGTTTTGGATATCGAAGGGGGACCAATGAGCAGTTCTTC
CASSFGYRRGTNEQFF
>TRBJ2-7|NA|TRBV2|NA|13
TGTGCCAGCAGTGAAGATACAACCTACGAGCAGTACTTC
CASSEDTTYEQYF
>TRBJ2-2|NA|TRBV6-5|NA|13
TGTGCCAGCGCCTCGCAGGACACCGGGGAGCTGTTTTTT
CASASQDTGELFF
>TRBJ2-6|NA|TRBV19|NA|18
TGTGCCAGTAGTATAAAGCGGGCCAGTTCCTCTGGGGCCAACGTCCTGACTTTC
CASSIKRASSSGANVLTF
>TRBJ2-1|NA|TRBV21-1|NA|20
TGTGCCAGCAGCAAAAAAAAAGGGAAGTTGCGGGGCCAGTGTTACAATGAGCAGTTCTTC
CASSKKKGKLRGQCYNEQFF
>TRBJ1-2|TRBD1|TRBV7-9|NA|14
TGTGCCAGCACCGGGACAGGGGGAAAGGATGGCTACACCTTC
CASTGTGGKDGYTF
>TRBJ1-5|NA|TRBV14|NA|14
TGTGCCAGCAGCCTCGGGGGAGCCCATCAGCCCCAGCATTTT
CASSLGGAHQPQHF
>TRBJ1-3|NA|TRBV28|NA|15
TGTGCCAGCAGTTTACAGGGAAGCTCTGGAAACACCATATATTTT
CASSLQGSSGNTIYF
>TRBJ1-1|NA|TRBV28|NA|15
TGTGCCAGCAGTTTTCAGGGGAGGGTTTACACTGAAGCTTTCTTT
CASSFQGRVYTEAFF
>TRBJ1-1|TRBD1|TRBV6-1|NA|15
TGTGCCAGCAGTGAACCAGGGGGCTTGGGAACTGAAGCTTTCTTT
CASSEPGGLGTEAFF